This TCR beta chain was sequenced during a study of T cell repertoires in cytomegalovirus infection. Across the whole study: HLA-C-restricted CMV epitopes, recently identified, and well-studied HLA-B-restricted ones were used by the study. Public TCR beta signatures marked donors with CMV infection and the matching HLA. Study-level results: Across the ex vivo response, the dominant clonotypes were HLA-C-restricted CMV-specific TCR beta clonotypes. Using cumulative public TCR beta family frequency, the authors identified those who carried CMV together with the relevant HLA.

Via MiXCR, TCRdb re-called the reads, giving one row per CDR3 protein. The sample comprises around 300,000 distinct CDR3 sequences, 20% to 25% of which are singletons, and about an eighth rests with the top ten. Germline V CDR1 and CDR2: MGHRA, YSYEKL. The CDR3 has 16 residues. V was pared by 1 base and J by 4 bases, with 15 bases between. This clonotype was detected only a few times. Its target is unknown. The receptor's source is a human donor in good health (CMV status not recorded). Some clones in this sample may be carry-over from other donors' samples. The starting material was cultured PBMCs, obtained from culture after CMV antigen stimulation. V is TRBV4-1 and J is TRBJ2-3; TRBD2 might be the D (5 bases). CDR3 protein: CASSQGGSSRADTQYF. In DNA form, the CDR3 reads TGCGCCAGCAGCCAAGGCGGGTCTAGTAGGGCAGATACGCAGTATTTT.